The 10 T cell receptor beta chains below all came from one sample that was sequenced in a study of CD8 T cells in Susac syndrome. Reverse transcription of about 0.5 to 1 ug RNA was carried out with random hexamers. TCRdb re-derived calls from the immunoSEQ multiplex PCR reads in MiXCR, one entry per CDR3 protein. Here the sample spans 400,000 to 550,000 distinct CDR3 sequences, around 85% being singletons. Sequencing was performed on CD8+ T cells from PBMCs. All receptors derive from a human donor with multiple sclerosis.

The gene calls are TRBV29-1 and TRBJ2-7, with 11 bases lining up with TRBD2. CDR3 length: 16 amino acids. V gave up 3 bases and J gave up 0 bases; unmatched junction bases: 7. CDR1 is SQVTM, CDR2 ANQGSEA, per germline. The CDR3 reads CSVEVAGGPSSYEQYF. Written as DNA, the CDR3 is TGCAGCGTTGAGGTAGCGGGGGGGCCTTCCTCCTACGAGCAGTACTTC.

The rearrangement links TRBV4-1 to TRBJ2-7, with D possibly being TRBD1 or TRBD2 (5 bases each). Germline V gene sequence: CDR1 MGHRA, CDR2 YSYEKL. The V end was cut by 7 bases, the J end by 9 bases, with 16 bases between. CDR3 length: 12 amino acids. The CDR3 here is CASKGSAGRQYF. CDR3 coding DNA: TGCGCCAGCAAAGGATCCGCAGGGAGGCAGTACTTC.

The chain employs TRBV2 and TRBJ1-1; possible D gene TRBD1, 5 bases. V was cut by 7 bases and J by 6 bases, with 9 bases left in between. The V gene's germline CDR1 is SNHLY and CDR2 FYNNEI. This CDR3 is 11 amino acids long. The CDR3, as DNA: TGTGCCAGCAAGGGGCTCCCTGAAGCTTTCTTT. Its translation: CASKGLPEAFF.

CDR3 amino acids: CASSGGLPEGVEQFF. CDR3 nucleotides: TGTGCCAGCAGCGGGGGACTCCCCGAGGGGGTTGAGCAGTTCTTC. This chain connects TRBV5-5 to TRBJ2-1; either TRBD1 or TRBD2 may fit D (6 bases each). Germline values: CDR1 SGHKS, CDR2 YYEKEE (reference sequence). The CDR3 extends over 15 amino acids. Trimming shortened V by 4 bases and J by 9 bases, and 20 bases separated the two germline ends.

The chain combines TRBV5-5 with TRBJ2-1, with 10 bases identical to TRBD2. CDR1 SGHKS and CDR2 YYEKEE come from the germline V gene (reference sequence). The CDR3 is made up of 18 amino acids. The V gene end was trimmed by 3 bases and the J gene end by 0 bases; junction bases not matched to a gene: 9. Here the CDR3 DNA reads TGTGCCAGCAGCTCTTGGACTAGCGGCATACCCTCCTACAATGAGCAGTTCTTC. Translated: CASSSWTSGIPSYNEQFF. Based on the CDR3 plus reference TRBV5-5 and TRBJ2-1, the full variable domain is DAGVTQSPTHLIKTRGQQVTLRCSPISGHKSVSWYQQVLGQGPQFIFQYYEKEERGRGNFPDRFSARQFPNYSSELNVNALLLGDSALYLCASSSWTSGIPSYNEQFFGPGTRLTVL.

This sequence joins TRBV27 and TRBJ2-2; 7 bases line up with TRBD2. Germline V gene sequence: CDR1 MNHEY, CDR2 SMNVEV (reference sequence). V lost 1 base and J lost 5; bases outside the gene matches: 4. The CDR3 loop spans 15 amino acids. The CDR3 DNA follows: TGTGCCAGCAGTTTATGGAGCGGGACTACCGGGGAGCTGTTTTTT. Translating it yields CASSLWSGTTGELFF.

This clonotype was picked up one time. Mismatch with germline at one junction end may stem from a read error. The chain's CDR3 is CTSSRATGELFF. The CDR3 bases are TGTACCAGCAGCCGGGCCACCGGGGAGCTGTTTTTT. The chain is built from TRBV11-2 and TRBJ2-2; D gene unclear. There are 12 residues in the CDR3. The V gene's germline CDR1 is SGHAT and CDR2 FQNNGV.

The chain joins TRBV4-1 to TRBJ2-1; TRBD2 is a possible D gene (6 bases). The length of the CDR3 is 18 residues. Germline CDR1 is MGHRA and CDR2 is YSYEKL. V lost 0 bases and J 6 bases, leaving 21 bases between the germline ends. This CDR3 reads CASSQERCAGHYCNEQFF. The DNA of the CDR3 is TGCGCCAGCAGCCAAGAAAGGTGCGCGGGGCACTACTGCAATGAGCAGTTCTTC.

V gene TRBV15 combines with J gene TRBJ1-3; D possibly corresponds to TRBD1 (5 bases). The CDR3 totals 17 residues. CDR1 is LNHNV and CDR2 is YYDKDF in the germline V gene (reference sequence). Trimming took 4 bases from V and 1 from J, leaving 17 bases between them. The CDR3 spells CATSNRRDSPSGNTIYF. The CDR3 DNA reads TGTGCCACCAGCAATCGGCGCGACAGTCCTTCTGGAAACACCATATATTTT.

This sequence joins TRBV2 and TRBJ2-1; TRBD2 might be the D (5 bases). This CDR3 has 14 amino acids. V lost 4 bases, J lost 5 bases, and 12 bases lay in between. From germline, CDR1 is SNHLY and CDR2 FYNNEI. CDR3 nucleotide sequence: TGTGCCAGCAGTGGTGTGGGAGCTAACAATGAGCAGTTCTTC. Translated, it gives CASSGVGANNEQFF.